The clone carrying this T cell receptor (beta chain) showed up just a few times. Its antigen is currently unknown. Germline V gene lookup returns CDR1 MDHEN and CDR2 SYDVKM. The CDR3 has 15 amino acids. V shed 5 bases and J shed 2 bases, with 15 bases lying between them. Per the authors' pipeline: What underpinned the distant-metastasis classifier for papillary thyroid cancer was the set of CDR3 differences across clinicopathological groups. TCRdb reprocessed the PCR reads using MiXCR. TCRdb's processing, not the authors' own work, is the source of the V and J calls. The sample contains over 11,000 clones, approximately 28% of which appear only once. Until they underwent thyroid surgery, no patient had received any treatment. The sample comes from a study of metastatic and nonmetastatic thyroid tumors. Study in general: Repertoires of blood and of tissue (tumor or nodule) from malignant and benign thyroid patients were compared.

The study, taken as a whole, reports: Across blood and tumor, TCR beta diversity in malignant thyroid tumors was reportedly significantly higher than in benign nodules.

Sequenced sample: tumor tissue. This chain connects TRBV28 to TRBJ1-1; D perhaps matches TRBD1 (5 bases). The sequence came from a female donor with papillary thyroid cancer or a benign thyroid nodule (not recorded which). Some clones in this sample may be carry-over from other donors' samples. The DNA of the CDR3 is TGTGCCAGCAGTCCGGGGACTTCGGGAAACACTGAAGCTTTCTTT. This encodes CASSPGTSGNTEAFF.